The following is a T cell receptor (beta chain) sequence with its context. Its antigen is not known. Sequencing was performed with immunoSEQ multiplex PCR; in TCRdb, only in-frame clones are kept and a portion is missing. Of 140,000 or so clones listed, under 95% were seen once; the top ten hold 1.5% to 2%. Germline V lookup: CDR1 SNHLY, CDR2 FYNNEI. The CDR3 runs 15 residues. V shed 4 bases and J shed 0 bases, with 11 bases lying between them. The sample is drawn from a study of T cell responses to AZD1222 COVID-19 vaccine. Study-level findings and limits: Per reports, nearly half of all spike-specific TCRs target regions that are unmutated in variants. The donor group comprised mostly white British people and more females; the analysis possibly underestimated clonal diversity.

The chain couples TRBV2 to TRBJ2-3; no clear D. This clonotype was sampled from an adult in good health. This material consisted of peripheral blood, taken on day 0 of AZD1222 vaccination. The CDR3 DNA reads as TGTGCCAGCAGTGGGATATCCTCTAGCACAGATACGCAGTATTTT. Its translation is CASSGISSSTDTQYF.